In this sample, the clone carrying this T cell receptor (beta chain) turned up a few times. The target antigen is unknown. Profiling relied on immunoSEQ multiplex PCR, and the TCRdb table lists in-frame clones only, not all of them. The data contain roughly 7,000 clones, over 80% of them seen just once; the ten biggest clones take up 3% to 4.5%. The data stem from a study of immune evolution from preneoplasia to lung adenocarcinoma. The wider study: HLA loss of heterozygosity: over 5.5% AIS, less than 18% MIA, over 25% ADC, none AAH. Study-level results: Top clone share appeared to fall from AAH through AIS, MIA, adenocarcinoma.

H&E slides confirmed each diagnosis, reviewed by two pathologists independently. Premalignant or tumor cells were enriched by macro-dissection after pathologic assessment. This CDR3 comprises 15 residues. With V trimmed by 5 bases and J by 6 bases, 9 bases remained unmatched. The germline V gene encodes CDR1 MDHEN and CDR2 SYDVKM. The source of this sequence is a person aged 55 to 69 with lung adenocarcinoma. This chain links TRBV28 with TRBJ2-5; TRBD2 agrees at 10 bases. The sample consisted of FFPE invasive lung adenocarcinoma tissue. CDR3 amino acids: CASSIKAGGAKTQYF. CDR3 nucleotides: TGTGCCAGCAGTATTAAAGCGGGAGGGGCGAAGACCCAGTACTTC. Combining the CDR3 with reference TRBV28 and TRBJ2-5 gives the whole variable domain DVKVTQSSRYLVKRTGEKVFLECVQDMDHENMFWYRQDPGLGLRLIYFSYDVKMKEKGDIPEGYSVSREKKERFSLILESASTNQTSMYLCASSIKAGGAKTQYFGPGTRLLVL.